The clone carrying this T cell receptor beta chain appeared many times. The antigen is unknown. This CDR3 has 12 residues. Trimming cost V 5 bases and J 4 bases, with 10 bases left between them. Germline-derived CDR1 and CDR2 are SGHRS and YFSETQ. The data were taken from a study of early T cells in non-severe SARS-CoV-2 infection. Study-level information: The chains were unpaired, and the sequenced material was bulk RNA from unsorted whole blood.

Findings and limits, study-wide: Clonotype matching in VDJdb favored anti-spike CD8 responses and did not capture private and CD4 specificities.

Molecules of cDNA were individually given unique molecular identifiers that were attached to them. TCRdb analysed the 5' RACE reads with MiXCR anew, one entry per CDR3 protein. The repertoire holds roughly 90,000 distinct CDR3 sequences, with about 14% as singletons. The TCR comes from an adult who was a healthcare worker with PCR-confirmed SARS-CoV-2 infection or an uninfected control (not recorded which). Sequenced input: whole blood. The gene calls are TRBV5-1 and TRBJ2-7, with unresolved D. DNA for the CDR3: TGCGCCAGCAGAGGATCCGGATACGAGCAGTACTTC. This gives the protein CASRGSGYEQYF.